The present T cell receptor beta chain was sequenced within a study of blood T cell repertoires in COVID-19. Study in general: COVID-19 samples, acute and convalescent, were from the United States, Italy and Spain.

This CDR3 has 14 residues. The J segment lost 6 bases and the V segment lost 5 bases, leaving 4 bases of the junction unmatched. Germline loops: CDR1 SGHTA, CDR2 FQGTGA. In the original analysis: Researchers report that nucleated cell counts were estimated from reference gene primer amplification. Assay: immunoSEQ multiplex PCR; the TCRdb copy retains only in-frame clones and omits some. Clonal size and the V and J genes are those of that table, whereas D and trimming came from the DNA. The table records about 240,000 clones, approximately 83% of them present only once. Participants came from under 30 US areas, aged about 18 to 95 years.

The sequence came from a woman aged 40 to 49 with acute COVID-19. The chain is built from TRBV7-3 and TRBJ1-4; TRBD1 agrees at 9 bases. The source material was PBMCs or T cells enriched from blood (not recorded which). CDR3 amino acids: CASSRTGEDEKLFF. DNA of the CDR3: TGTGCCAGCAGCAGGACAGGGGAGGATGAAAAACTGTTTTTT.